This T cell receptor beta chain was identified during a study of human CD8 memory T cell subsets. Overall study findings and caveats: The study sequenced T cell receptor beta chains only.

TSTEM cells were defined as CCR7+ PD-1- TIGIT- CD8+ memory cells. Buffy coats donated by healthy individuals were the origin of the PBMC. With respect to this clonotype: Its cognate antigen is unknown.

This CDR3 has 15 amino acids. Germline V gene data show CDR1 as LGHNA and CDR2 as YSLEER. By UMI-labeled 5' RACE, the TCR beta libraries were made. TCRdb reprocessed the 5' RACE reads, keeping one entry per CDR3 protein, no DNA. The table lists more than 15,000 distinct CDR3 sequences. The specimen was CD8+ stem-like memory T cells (TSCM and TCM) sorted from PBMCs. Specified subset: stem-like memory CD8 T cells (TSTEM), CCR7+ PD-1- TIGIT-. The origin of this receptor is a human donor in good health. The chain is built from TRBV4-3 and TRBJ2-7; TCRdb selects TRBD1, and the lack of DNA leaves this call unchecked. This CDR3 reads CASSLDIQGADEQYF.